The rows below give T cell receptor beta chains drawn from one sample of a study of blood T cells in healthy people across ages. TCRdb passed the 5' RACE reads through MiXCR, listing each CDR3 protein once. The data hold approximately 1,000,000 distinct CDR3 sequences, with approximately 38% observed a single time. The material sequenced was blood. These receptors came from a man aged 18 to 29 in good health. CDR3s include the opening cysteine and the closing phenylalanine or tryptophan. D genes are given only for firm matches. Clone size appears in some rows only: once, few, many, or a class for an expanded clone.

v_gene: TRBV12-3/TRBV12-4
j_gene: TRBJ2-3
d_gene: TRBD2
abundance: -
CDR3aa: CASSPGLAEITDTQYF
CDR3nt: TGTGCCAGCAGTCCGGGACTAGCGGAAATCACAGATACGCAGTATTTT

v_gene: TRBV9
j_gene: TRBJ2-1
d_gene: -
abundance: many
CDR3aa: CASSVGEYEQFF
CDR3nt: TGTGCCAGCAGCGTAGGCGAGTATGAGCAGTTCTTC

v_gene: TRBV19
j_gene: TRBJ1-5
d_gene: -
abundance: -
CDR3aa: CASSNRVRGYSNQPQHF
CDR3nt: TGTGCCAGTAGTAACAGGGTTCGGGGCTATAGCAATCAGCCCCAGCATTTT

v_gene: TRBV3-1
j_gene: TRBJ2-3
d_gene: -
abundance: -
CDR3aa: CASSQSQADTQYF
CDR3nt: TGTGCCAGCAGCCAATCCCAGGCAGATACGCAGTATTTT

v_gene: TRBV4-1
j_gene: TRBJ1-1
d_gene: TRBD1
abundance: -
CDR3aa: CASGQIYRGGRTEAFF
CDR3nt: TGCGCCAGCGGCCAGATCTACAGGGGTGGGAGGACTGAAGCTTTCTTT

v_gene: TRBV2
j_gene: TRBJ1-4
d_gene: -
abundance: -
CDR3aa: CASSPRGRANEKLFF
CDR3nt: TGTGCCAGCAGCCCGAGAGGCCGGGCTAATGAAAAACTGTTTTTT

v_gene: TRBV7-8
j_gene: TRBJ1-2
d_gene: TRBD1
abundance: -
CDR3aa: CASSIDRVSYYGYTF
CDR3nt: TGTGCCAGCAGCATAGACAGGGTCTCCTACTATGGCTACACCTTC

v_gene: TRBV7-7
j_gene: TRBJ2-2
d_gene: -
abundance: few
CDR3aa: CASSLETGVPGELFF
CDR3nt: TGTGCTAGCAGCTTAGAAACAGGCGTGCCCGGGGAGCTGTTTTTT

v_gene: TRBV7-9
j_gene: TRBJ1-4
d_gene: -
abundance: few
CDR3aa: CASSLGGFGEKLFF
CDR3nt: TGTGCCAGCAGCTTAGGAGGGTTCGGTGAAAAACTGTTTTTT

v_gene: TRBV6-6
j_gene: TRBJ2-1
d_gene: -
abundance: few
CDR3aa: CASSYGATGNNEQFF
CDR3nt: TGTGCCAGCAGTTACGGAGCCACAGGGAACAATGAGCAGTTCTTC

v_gene: TRBV20-1
j_gene: TRBJ2-5
d_gene: TRBD2
abundance: -
CDR3aa: CSARDLVLAGVFAETQYF
CDR3nt: TGCAGTGCTAGAGATCTAGTACTAGCGGGGGTGTTCGCGGAGACCCAGTACTTC

v_gene: TRBV29-1
j_gene: TRBJ1-1
d_gene: -
abundance: -
CDR3aa: CSVVGRVMNTEAFF
CDR3nt: TGCAGCGTAGTGGGGCGCGTAATGAACACTGAAGCTTTCTTT

v_gene: TRBV20-1
j_gene: TRBJ1-2
d_gene: -
abundance: few
CDR3aa: CSARDLSHGTVVRGYTF
CDR3nt: TGCAGTGCTAGAGATCTGAGTCACGGGACGGTCGTGAGGGGCTACACCTTC

v_gene: TRBV7-2
j_gene: TRBJ1-5
d_gene: -
abundance: -
CDR3aa: CASSTRTLSGNQPQHF
CDR3nt: TGTGCCAGCAGCACACGGACTCTTTCAGGCAATCAGCCCCAGCATTTT

v_gene: TRBV9
j_gene: TRBJ1-6
d_gene: -
abundance: -
CDR3aa: CASSASAWNSPLHF
CDR3nt: TGTGCCAGCAGCGCGTCCGCATGGAATTCACCCCTCCACTTT

v_gene: TRBV29-1
j_gene: TRBJ1-1
d_gene: -
abundance: -
CDR3aa: CSVEGGRAPEAFF
CDR3nt: TGCAGCGTTGAAGGGGGCCGGGCCCCTGAAGCTTTCTTT

v_gene: TRBV9
j_gene: TRBJ2-1
d_gene: TRBD1
abundance: once
CDR3aa: CASTGGARGGQFF
CDR3nt: TGTGCCAGTACAGGGGGCGCAAGGGGTGGGCAGTTCTTC

v_gene: TRBV4-3
j_gene: TRBJ1-1
d_gene: -
abundance: -
CDR3aa: CASGQDKGREAFF
CDR3nt: TGCGCCAGCGGCCAAGATAAAGGGCGGGAAGCTTTCTTT

v_gene: TRBV4-2
j_gene: TRBJ1-1
d_gene: TRBD1
abundance: few
CDR3aa: CASSTGGSWSTEAFF
CDR3nt: TGTGCCAGCAGTACAGGGGGTAGTTGGAGCACTGAAGCTTTCTTT

v_gene: TRBV2
j_gene: TRBJ2-2
d_gene: TRBD1
abundance: -
CDR3aa: CASRLMDRANTGELFF
CDR3nt: TGTGCCAGCAGACTAATGGACAGGGCGAACACCGGGGAGCTGTTTTTT

v_gene: TRBV5-1
j_gene: TRBJ1-2
d_gene: TRBD1
abundance: once
CDR3aa: CASGLEGQSYGYTF
CDR3nt: TGCGCCAGCGGCTTGGAGGGACAGAGCTATGGCTACACCTTC

v_gene: TRBV6-5
j_gene: TRBJ2-3
d_gene: -
abundance: few
CDR3aa: CASSNLGTDTQYF
CDR3nt: TGTGCCAGCAGTAACCTCGGAACGGATACGCAGTATTTT

v_gene: TRBV14
j_gene: TRBJ2-5
d_gene: -
abundance: -
CDR3aa: CASSQREQETQYF
CDR3nt: TGTGCCAGCAGCCAGCGAGAGCAAGAGACCCAGTACTTC

v_gene: TRBV5-6
j_gene: TRBJ1-4
d_gene: -
abundance: few
CDR3aa: CASSRDLGTTNEKLFF
CDR3nt: TGTGCCAGCAGCCGTGATCTGGGAACAACTAATGAAAAACTGTTTTTT

v_gene: TRBV6-5
j_gene: TRBJ2-3
d_gene: -
abundance: -
CDR3aa: CANTPQNIGSDTQYF
CDR3nt: TGTGCCAACACTCCCCAAAACATAGGGTCAGATACGCAGTATTTT

v_gene: TRBV7-2
j_gene: TRBJ2-3
d_gene: TRBD2
abundance: -
CDR3aa: CASSTGSGVDTQYF
CDR3nt: TGTGCCAGCTCAACAGGTAGCGGGGTGGATACGCAGTATTTT

v_gene: TRBV12-3/TRBV12-4
j_gene: TRBJ1-2
d_gene: -
abundance: few
CDR3aa: CASSRQDRGYTF
CDR3nt: TGTGCCAGCAGTAGGCAGGATCGTGGCTACACCTTC

v_gene: TRBV4-3
j_gene: TRBJ2-3
d_gene: TRBD1
abundance: -
CDR3aa: CASSLGQGKDTQYF
CDR3nt: TGCGCCAGCAGCCTTGGACAGGGGAAGGATACGCAGTATTTT

v_gene: TRBV5-1
j_gene: TRBJ2-4
d_gene: -
abundance: few
CDR3aa: CASSLARANSMDIQYF
CDR3nt: TGCGCCAGCAGCTTGGCCAGGGCCAATTCGATGGACATTCAGTACTTC

v_gene: TRBV6-5
j_gene: TRBJ1-6
d_gene: -
abundance: -
CDR3aa: CASSWPGGRRNSPLHF
CDR3nt: TGTGCCAGCAGTTGGCCGGGGGGGAGGCGTAATTCACCCCTCCACTTT

v_gene: TRBV7-9
j_gene: TRBJ1-5
d_gene: TRBD1
abundance: -
CDR3aa: CASSPSGTVNQPQHF
CDR3nt: TGTGCCAGCAGCCCAAGCGGGACAGTCAATCAGCCCCAGCATTTT

v_gene: TRBV29-1
j_gene: TRBJ2-1
d_gene: TRBD1
abundance: -
CDR3aa: CSVEGRGTGEGNEQFF
CDR3nt: TGCAGCGTTGAAGGGCGTGGGACAGGGGAAGGCAATGAGCAGTTCTTC

v_gene: TRBV7-9
j_gene: TRBJ1-1
d_gene: -
abundance: -
CDR3aa: CASSGDTDTEAFF
CDR3nt: TGTGCCAGCAGCGGGGACACCGACACTGAAGCTTTCTTT

v_gene: TRBV20-1
j_gene: TRBJ2-7
d_gene: -
abundance: -
CDR3aa: CSASGGPTYEQYF
CDR3nt: TGCAGTGCTAGCGGGGGCCCCACCTACGAGCAGTACTTC

v_gene: TRBV20-1
j_gene: TRBJ1-2
d_gene: TRBD1
abundance: -
CDR3aa: CSAEGRDRVHGYTF
CDR3nt: TGCAGTGCTGAAGGCCGGGACAGGGTGCATGGCTACACCTTC

v_gene: TRBV6-2/TRBV6-3
j_gene: TRBJ2-1
d_gene: TRBD1
abundance: -
CDR3aa: CASSYGTGFVEQFF
CDR3nt: TGTGCCAGCAGTTACGGGACAGGGTTTGTTGAGCAGTTCTTC

v_gene: TRBV12-3/TRBV12-4
j_gene: TRBJ1-1
d_gene: -
abundance: -
CDR3aa: CASGFGGGLNTEAFF
CDR3nt: TGTGCCAGCGGTTTTGGTGGGGGTTTGAACACTGAAGCTTTCTTT

v_gene: TRBV11-2
j_gene: TRBJ2-2
d_gene: -
abundance: many
CDR3aa: CASSLGWVRQPASGELFF
CDR3nt: TGTGCCAGCAGCTTAGGGTGGGTTCGGCAGCCAGCCAGCGGGGAGCTGTTTTTT

v_gene: TRBV5-1
j_gene: TRBJ2-3
d_gene: -
abundance: -
CDR3aa: CASSSGTELYTQYF
CDR3nt: TGCGCCAGCAGCTCCGGGACTGAATTATATACGCAGTATTTT

v_gene: TRBV20-1
j_gene: TRBJ2-1
d_gene: TRBD2
abundance: few
CDR3aa: CSARDLGTSIHEQFF
CDR3nt: TGCAGTGCTAGAGATCTCGGGACTAGTATACATGAGCAGTTCTTC

v_gene: TRBV10-3
j_gene: TRBJ1-2
d_gene: -
abundance: few
CDR3aa: CAISGTGSVDGYTF
CDR3nt: TGTGCCATCAGTGGTACAGGGTCCGTCGATGGCTACACCTTC

v_gene: TRBV27
j_gene: TRBJ2-7
d_gene: -
abundance: few
CDR3aa: CASSPHSDSLGNEQYF
CDR3nt: TGTGCCAGCAGTCCTCACTCGGACTCTCTCGGTAACGAGCAGTACTTC

v_gene: TRBV5-6
j_gene: TRBJ2-1
d_gene: -
abundance: -
CDR3aa: CASRAELALNPDEQFF
CDR3nt: TGTGCCAGCAGGGCCGAACTAGCTTTAAACCCCGATGAGCAGTTCTTC

v_gene: TRBV2
j_gene: TRBJ2-5
d_gene: -
abundance: -
CDR3aa: CASMAAGLETQYF
CDR3nt: TGTGCCAGCATGGCAGCGGGTTTGGAGACCCAGTACTTC

v_gene: TRBV7-9
j_gene: TRBJ1-2
d_gene: -
abundance: -
CDR3aa: CASSLTRGNPNYGYTF
CDR3nt: TGTGCCAGCAGCTTAACGCGTGGCAACCCAAACTATGGCTACACCTTC

v_gene: TRBV30
j_gene: TRBJ2-2
d_gene: TRBD1
abundance: -
CDR3aa: CAWSPGQGFTGELFF
CDR3nt: TGTGCCTGGAGCCCGGGACAGGGGTTCACCGGGGAGCTGTTTTTT

v_gene: TRBV4-2
j_gene: TRBJ1-1
d_gene: TRBD1
abundance: -
CDR3aa: CASGGQLNTEAFF
CDR3nt: TGTGCCAGCGGGGGACAGTTGAACACTGAAGCTTTCTTT